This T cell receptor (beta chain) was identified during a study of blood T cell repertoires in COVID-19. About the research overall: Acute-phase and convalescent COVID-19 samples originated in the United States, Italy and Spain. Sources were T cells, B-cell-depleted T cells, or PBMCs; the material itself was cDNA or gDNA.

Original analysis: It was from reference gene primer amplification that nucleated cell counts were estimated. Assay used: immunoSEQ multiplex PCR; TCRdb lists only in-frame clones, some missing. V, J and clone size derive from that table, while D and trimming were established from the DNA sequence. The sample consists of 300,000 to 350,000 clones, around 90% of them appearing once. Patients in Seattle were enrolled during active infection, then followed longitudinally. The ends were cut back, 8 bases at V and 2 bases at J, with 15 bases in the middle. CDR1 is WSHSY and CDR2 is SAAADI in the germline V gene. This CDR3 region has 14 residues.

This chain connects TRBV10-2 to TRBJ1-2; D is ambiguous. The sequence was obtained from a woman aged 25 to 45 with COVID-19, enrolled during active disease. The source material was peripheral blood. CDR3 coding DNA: TGCGCCAGCGGGCAGACGGGAGGGAACTATGGCTACACCTTC. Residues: CASGQTGGNYGYTF.